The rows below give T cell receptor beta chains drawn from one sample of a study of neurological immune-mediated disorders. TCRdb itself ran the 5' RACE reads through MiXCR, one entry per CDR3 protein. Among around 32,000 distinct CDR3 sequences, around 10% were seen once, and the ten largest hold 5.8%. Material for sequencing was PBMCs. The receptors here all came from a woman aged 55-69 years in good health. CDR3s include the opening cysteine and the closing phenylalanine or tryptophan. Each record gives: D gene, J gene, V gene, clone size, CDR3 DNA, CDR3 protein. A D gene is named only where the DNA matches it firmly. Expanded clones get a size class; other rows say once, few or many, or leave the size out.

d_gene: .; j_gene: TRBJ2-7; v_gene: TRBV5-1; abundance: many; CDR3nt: TGCGCCAGCAGCTTGTTCGCCAGGGACTCCTACGAGCAGTACTTC; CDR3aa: CASSLFARDSYEQYF
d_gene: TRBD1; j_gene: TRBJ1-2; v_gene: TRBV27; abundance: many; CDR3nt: TGTGCCAGCAGTTTAGACGCTGGGACAGGGGTCCGCTATGGCTACACCTTC; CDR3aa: CASSLDAGTGVRYGYTF
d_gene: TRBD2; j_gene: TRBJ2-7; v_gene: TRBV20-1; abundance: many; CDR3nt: TGCAGTGCTAGAGGTAGGAGGACTAGCCACGAGCAGTACTTC; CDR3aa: CSARGRRTSHEQYF
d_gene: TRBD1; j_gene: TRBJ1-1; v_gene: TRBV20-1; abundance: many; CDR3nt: TGCAGTGCTCCTAGGACAGGGGGGGTTACTGAAGCTTTCTTT; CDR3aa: CSAPRTGGVTEAFF
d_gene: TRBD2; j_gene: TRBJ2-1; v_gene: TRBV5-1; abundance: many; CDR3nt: TGCGCCAGCAGCTTGACGGGACTAGCGGTGAATGAGCAGTTCTTC; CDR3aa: CASSLTGLAVNEQFF
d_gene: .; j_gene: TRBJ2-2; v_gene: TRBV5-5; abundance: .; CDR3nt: TGTGCCAGCAGCTTGGCGGCAGGGGATTTCAAAGGCGGGGAGCTGTTTTTT; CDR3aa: CASSLAAGDFKGGELFF
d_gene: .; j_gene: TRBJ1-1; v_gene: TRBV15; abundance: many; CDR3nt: TGTGCCACCAGCCTCCCGAAAGCCGACACTGAAGCTTTCTTT; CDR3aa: CATSLPKADTEAFF
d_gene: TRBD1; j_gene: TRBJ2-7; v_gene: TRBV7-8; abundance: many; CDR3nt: TGTGCCAGCAGGCCCCGGACAGGGGGCTACGAGCAGTACTTC; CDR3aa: CASRPRTGGYEQYF
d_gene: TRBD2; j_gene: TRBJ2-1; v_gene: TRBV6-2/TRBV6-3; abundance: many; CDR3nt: TGTGCCAGCAGTTACGGGACTAGCGGGGGAAATGAGCAGTTCTTC; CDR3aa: CASSYGTSGGNEQFF
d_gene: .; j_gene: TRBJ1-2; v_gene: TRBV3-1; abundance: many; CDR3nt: TGTGCCAGCAGCCAAGCGGGACGCCCTAACTATGGCTACACCTTC; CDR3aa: CASSQAGRPNYGYTF
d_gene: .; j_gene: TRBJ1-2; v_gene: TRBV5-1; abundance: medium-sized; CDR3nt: TGCGCCAGCGGCGTAATACCCTCCTACAGGGTCGGTGGCTACACCTTC; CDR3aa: CASGVIPSYRVGGYTF
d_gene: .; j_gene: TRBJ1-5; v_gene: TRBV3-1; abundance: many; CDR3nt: TGTGCCAGCAGACCCCAGACACCCCGTAGCAATCAGCCCCAGCATTTT; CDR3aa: CASRPQTPRSNQPQHF
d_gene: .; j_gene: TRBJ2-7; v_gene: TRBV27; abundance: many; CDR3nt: TGTGCCAGCAGTTTAATCTTGGGCAGCGAGCAGTACTTC; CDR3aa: CASSLILGSEQYF
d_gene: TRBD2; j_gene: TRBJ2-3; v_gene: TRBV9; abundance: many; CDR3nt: TGTGCCAGCAGCGTAGGTCTAGCGGGGGCCCAAGATACGCAGTATTTT; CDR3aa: CASSVGLAGAQDTQYF
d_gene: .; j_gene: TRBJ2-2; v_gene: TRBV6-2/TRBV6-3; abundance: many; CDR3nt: TGTGCCAGCAGTGGCCGACAGGCAGACACCGGGGAGCTGTTTTTT; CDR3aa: CASSGRQADTGELFF
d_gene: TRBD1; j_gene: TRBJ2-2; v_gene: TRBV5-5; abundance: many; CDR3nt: TGTGCCAGCAGCGCAACAGGGGGAAAGAACACCGGGGAGCTGTTTTTT; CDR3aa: CASSATGGKNTGELFF
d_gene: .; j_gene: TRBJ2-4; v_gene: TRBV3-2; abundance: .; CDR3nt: TGTGCCAGCCCAGGACTAGCGGGCCAAAACATTCAGTACTTC; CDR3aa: CASPGLAGQNIQYF
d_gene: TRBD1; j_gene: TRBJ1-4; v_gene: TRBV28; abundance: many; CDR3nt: TGTGCCAGCAGTTTGATTTCAGGGGGCGATGAAAAACTGTTTTTT; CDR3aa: CASSLISGGDEKLFF
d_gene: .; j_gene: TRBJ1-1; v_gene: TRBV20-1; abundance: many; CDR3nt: TGCAGTGCTAGAGCGGACCGGGACGCTGAAGCTTTCTTT; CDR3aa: CSARADRDAEAFF
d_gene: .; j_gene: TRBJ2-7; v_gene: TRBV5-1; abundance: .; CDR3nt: TGCGCCAGCAGATTGGGGGCAGGATTACCGCACGAGCAGTACTTC; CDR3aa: CASRLGAGLPHEQYF
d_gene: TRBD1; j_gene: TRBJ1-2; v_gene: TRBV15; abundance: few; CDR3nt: TGTGCCACTTCGGGGACAGGTGGTATTATGGGCTACACCTTC; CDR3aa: CATSGTGGIMGYTF
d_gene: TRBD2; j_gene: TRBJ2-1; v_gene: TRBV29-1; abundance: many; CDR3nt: TGCAGCGTTGGAGGGGGGACTAGCGGCGGTGGGGTGCAGTTCTTC; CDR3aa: CSVGGGTSGGGVQFF
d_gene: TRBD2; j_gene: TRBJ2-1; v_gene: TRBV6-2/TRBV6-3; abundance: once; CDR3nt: TGTGCCAGCAGTAGGACTAGCGGGCGCAATGAGCAGTTCTTC; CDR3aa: CASSRTSGRNEQFF
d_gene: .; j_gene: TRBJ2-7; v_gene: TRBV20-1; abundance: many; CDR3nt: TGCAGTGCGAGTCGGGACAATTCCTACGAGCAGTACTTC; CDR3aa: CSASRDNSYEQYF
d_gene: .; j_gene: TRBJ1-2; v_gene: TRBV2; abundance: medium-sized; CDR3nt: TGTGCCAGCAGTGATCAAGGACCGCTTGGCTATGGCTACACCTTC; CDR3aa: CASSDQGPLGYGYTF